These 15 T cell receptor beta chains were sequenced from one sample in a study of shared clonotypes between healthy human individuals. Assay used: immunoSEQ multiplex PCR; TCRdb lists only in-frame clones, some missing. Seen here are millions of clones, roughly 94% observed once, and the top ten hold 0.13%. The sample comprised naive CD4+ T cells sorted from blood. Subset: CD45RA+ positively selected. Every receptor here comes from a man aged 18 to 35 in good health.

The chain has TRBV19 and TRBJ2-1; 7 bases are a match to TRBD1. This CDR3 spans 13 amino acids. The trim removed 6 bases at V and 4 bases at J, leaving 3 bases unmatched. Germline CDR1 reads LNHDA; CDR2 reads SQIVND (reference sequence). DNA for the CDR3: TGTGCCAGTAGGGAACAGGGGTACAATGAGCAGTTCTTC. This codes for CASREQGYNEQFF.

As regards this clone: This specimen includes other DNA sequences encoding the same CDR3. CDR3 residues: CASSLGQGQETQYF. The DNA for the CDR3 is TGCGCCAGCAGCTTGGGTCAGGGCCAAGAGACCCAGTACTTC. The rearrangement uses TRBV5-1 and TRBJ2-5, with D possibly matching TRBD1 (5 bases). The V gene lost 0 bases and the J gene lost 1 base, with 7 bases spanning the gap. Germline V CDR1 and CDR2: SGHRS, YFSETQ. The CDR3 extends over 14 amino acids.

Remarks on this clone: The sample holds other DNA sequences that translate to the same CDR3. V usage is TRBV7-2 and J usage is TRBJ2-7; D may match TRBD1 or TRBD2 (5 bases each). The V end was cut by 4 bases, the J end by 3 bases, with 10 bases between. Germline CDR1 and CDR2: SGHTA and FQGNSA. The CDR3 totals 13 residues. CDR3: CASSSRGSYEQYF. The DNA of the CDR3 is TGTGCCAGCAGCTCTCGGGGCAGCTACGAGCAGTACTTC.

This clone was picked up one time. This sequence joins TRBV30 and TRBJ2-5, with D tentatively TRBD1 or TRBD2 (5 bases each). V was shortened by 0 bases and J by 1 base, with 15 bases between the two germline ends. Germline V lookup: CDR1 GTSNPN, CDR2 SVGIG (reference sequence). The CDR3 covers 16 residues. The DNA of the CDR3 is TGTGCCTGGAGTGTACGACGGGGCTTTGGCCAAGAGACCCAGTACTTC. It is translated as CAWSVRRGFGQETQYF.

The gene calls are TRBV29-1 and TRBJ2-7, with D possibly being TRBD1 or TRBD2 (5 bases each). The germline V gene has CDR1 SQVTM and CDR2 ANQGSEA. The CDR3 length is 15 residues. V lost 6 bases, J lost 4 bases, and 22 bases lay in between. The CDR3 sequence is CSVRSGTLPEYEQYF. The CDR3 DNA is TGCAGCGTCAGATCAGGGACGCTTCCTGAATACGAGCAGTACTTC.

V usage is TRBV4-3 and J usage is TRBJ2-5, with TRBD1 as a possible D gene (6 bases). V was shortened by 4 bases and J by 1 base, with 13 bases between the two germline ends. Germline-derived CDR1 and CDR2 are LGHNA and YSLEER. The CDR3 sequence is 15 residues long. The CDR3 reads CASSLGGRAQETQYF. The CDR3 nucleotides read TGCGCCAGCAGCCTAGGGGGTAGGGCCCAAGAGACCCAGTACTTC.

V and J are TRBV28 and TRBJ2-3; 7 positions match TRBD2. CDR1 and CDR2 (germline): MDHEN, SYDVKM. The CDR3 has 15 residues. The junction had 13 bases not matched to a gene; V was cut back by 11 bases and J by 2 bases. The CDR3 region is CAGGRGSGDTDTQYF. CDR3 coding DNA: TGTGCCGGAGGGCGGGGGAGCGGGGACACAGATACGCAGTATTTT.

V gene TRBV6-5 combines with J gene TRBJ1-3, with a tentative D call TRBD1 (6 bases). With 7 bases removed from V and 0 bases from J, the gap between germline ends came to 13 bases. From germline, CDR1 is MNHEY and CDR2 SVGAGI. This CDR3 is built from 15 residues. CDR3 DNA sequence: TGTGCCAGCATTTTCGACAGGCTCTCTGGAAACACCATATATTTT. It specifies CASIFDRLSGNTIYF.

The gene calls are TRBV5-5 and TRBJ2-2; D possibly corresponds to TRBD2 (6 bases). V lost 4 bases, J lost 7 bases, and 14 bases lay in between. The length of the CDR3 is 14 residues. The germline CDR1 and CDR2 sequences are SGHKS and YYEKEE (reference sequence). The CDR3 loop is CASSPIGRYGELFF. The DNA of the CDR3 is TGTGCCAGCAGCCCGATAGGGAGGTACGGGGAGCTGTTTTTT.

The genes are TRBV14 and TRBJ1-2; D gene uncertain. The CDR3 is made up of 12 amino acids. Trimming removed 1 base at V and 7 bases at J, with 7 bases between. Germline CDR1 is SGHDN and CDR2 is FVKESK. DNA of the CDR3: TGTGCCAGCAGCCAAGGGTGGGGTGGCTACACCTTC. This codes for CASSQGWGGYTF. Combining the CDR3 with reference TRBV14 and TRBJ1-2 gives the whole variable domain EAGVTQFPSHSVIEKGQTVTLRCDPISGHDNLYWYRRVMGKEIKFLLHFVKESKQDESGMPNNRFLAERTGGTYSTLKVQPAELEDSGVYFCASSQGWGGYTFGSGTRLTVV.

The genes are TRBV6-1 and TRBJ2-2; no definite D call. The CDR3 contains 14 residues. Germline V gene data show CDR1 as MNHNS and CDR2 as SASEGT. Between the trimmed V and J ends, which lost 4 bases and 1 base, there was a span of 7 bases. CDR3 residues: CASSAVRNTGELFF. In DNA, the CDR3 is TGTGCCAGCAGTGCAGTCAGGAACACCGGGGAGCTGTTTTTT.

The chain recombines TRBV6-1 with TRBJ2-7; D is undetermined. This CDR3 comprises 15 residues. The germline CDR1 and CDR2 sequences are MNHNS and SASEGT. V was cut by 3 bases and J by 2 bases, with 14 bases left in between. CDR3 nucleotides: TGTGCCAGCAGTGATTCTGGCAGGCCCCCCTACGAGCAGTACTTC. This gives the protein CASSDSGRPPYEQYF.

This sequence joins TRBV7-3 and TRBJ2-2, with 7 bases fitting TRBD1. Germline values: CDR1 SGHTA, CDR2 FQGTGA. This CDR3 is 14 amino acids long. V dropped 5 bases and J dropped 4; count of bases not matched to a gene: 4. CDR3 region: CASSLDRSTGELFF. CDR3 DNA: TGTGCCAGCAGCCTGGACAGGAGCACCGGGGAGCTGTTTTTT. The whole variable domain, filled in from reference TRBV7-3 and TRBJ2-2, reads GAGVSQTPSNKVTEKGKYVELRCDPISGHTALYWYRQSLGQGPEFLIYFQGTGAADDSGLPNDRFFAVRPEGSVSTLKIQRTERGDSAVYLCASSLDRSTGELFFGEGSRLTVL.

The CDR3 here is CASSPSEDTNYGYTF. DNA of the CDR3: TGTGCCAGCAGCCCGTCGGAGGATACCAACTATGGCTACACCTTC. The chain has TRBV4-2 and TRBJ1-2; D gene unclear. Germline CDR1 reads LGHNA; CDR2 reads YNFKEQ. V dropped 4 bases and J dropped 2 bases, with 14 bases sitting between them. The length of the CDR3 is 15 residues.

Comments on this clone: Distinct nucleotide sequences in the sample also encode this CDR3. The V and J genes are TRBV11-2 and TRBJ2-7; 10 bases map to TRBD2. The junction had 4 bases not matched to a gene; V was cut back by 1 base and J by 4 bases. Germline-derived CDR1 and CDR2 are SGHAT and FQNNGV. The CDR3 totals 15 residues. The chain's CDR3 is CASSLGAGGPYEQYF. In DNA, the CDR3 is TGTGCCAGCAGCTTAGGAGCGGGGGGGCCATACGAGCAGTACTTC.